The clone carrying this T cell receptor (beta chain) was observed once. This sample stems from a study of tumor-infiltrating lymphocytes in localized non-small cell lung cancer. This table comes from immunoSEQ multiplex PCR, and its TCRdb copy is limited to in-frame clones, with some not included. The sample contains about 11,000 clones, around 86% of which appear only once. Sequencing used uninvolved lung tissue not adjacent to the tumor. The clonotype was recovered from a human donor with non-small cell lung cancer.

CDR3 nucleotides: TGTGCCAGCACCGCCCGACAGGGAGGACAGCCCCAGCATTTT. Protein product: CASTARQGGQPQHF. The J gene is TRBJ1-5, the V gene TRBV6-5; 7 positions match TRBD1. Germline V gene sequence: CDR1 MNHEY, CDR2 SVGAGI. This CDR3 contains 14 residues. Trimming removed 7 bases from V and 7 bases from J; junction bases left unmatched: 10.